The 22 T cell receptor beta chains below come from one sample, sequenced in a study of shared clonotypes between healthy human individuals. Terminally differentiated effector memory CD45RA+ cells were excluded by CCR7 positive selection of CD45RO-negative cells. TCRdb keeps only in-frame clones here, not all; method: immunoSEQ multiplex PCR. The table has more than 2 million clones, roughly 94% seen once. Source material: naive CD8+ T cells sorted from blood. These receptors all come from a man aged 18 to 35 in good health.

This chain joins TRBV10-3 and TRBJ1-2; 9 nucleotides agree with TRBD1. Germline loops: CDR1 ENHRY, CDR2 SYGVKD. The trim removed 0 bases at V and 2 bases at J, leaving 1 base unmatched. The CDR3 has 15 amino acids. The CDR3 bases are TGTGCCATCAGTGAGTCTGGGACAGGGAACTATGGCTACACCTTC. This translates into CAISESGTGNYGYTF.

The chain recombines TRBV10-1 with TRBJ2-3; D is uncertain. Trimming cost V 3 bases and J 0 bases, with 13 bases left between them. Germline V gives CDR1 WNHNN, CDR2 SYGVQD (reference sequence). CDR3 length: 16 residues. In DNA, the CDR3 is TGCGCCAGCAGTGATCACATCGGATCGAGCACAGATACGCAGTATTTT. This translates into CASSDHIGSSTDTQYF.

This clone was found once. This rearrangement joins TRBV6-5 to TRBJ1-1; the match to TRBD1 covers 8 bases. The CDR3 has 12 amino acids. Losses at the gene ends were 8 bases for V and 8 bases for J; bases not matched to a gene: 7. Germline-derived CDR1 and CDR2 are MNHEY and SVGAGI. The CDR3 DNA reads TGTGCCAGCCGGGGGACAGGTATAGAAGCTTTCTTT. Translating gives CASRGTGIEAFF.

V and J are TRBV9 and TRBJ1-5, with no clear D. The V end lost 0 bases, the J end lost 6 bases, and 10 bases lay between the germline ends. Germline CDR1 is SGDLS and CDR2 is YYNGEE. The CDR3 contains 14 residues. The chain's CDR3 is CASSVDGSLQPQHF. The CDR3 DNA sequence: TGTGCCAGCAGCGTAGACGGGAGCCTTCAGCCCCAGCATTTT. Variable domain in full (rest from reference TRBV9 and TRBJ1-5): DSGVTQTPKHLITATGQRVTLRCSPRSGDLSVYWYQQSLDQGLQFLIQYYNGEERAKGNILERFSAQQFPDLHSELNLSSLELGDSALYFCASSVDGSLQPQHFGDGTRLSIL.

As regards this clone: This specimen includes other DNA sequences encoding the same CDR3. The J gene is TRBJ2-2, the V gene TRBV9, with D tentatively TRBD2 (6 bases). Germline V gene data show CDR1 as SGDLS and CDR2 as YYNGEE. The V and J ends lost 0 bases and 2 bases respectively, with 8 bases between them. The CDR3 covers 15 residues. This chain's CDR3 is CASSVGGGNTGELFF. Written as DNA, the CDR3 is TGTGCCAGCAGCGTAGGGGGAGGAAACACCGGGGAGCTGTTTTTT. Combining the CDR3 with reference TRBV9 and TRBJ2-2 gives the whole variable domain DSGVTQTPKHLITATGQRVTLRCSPRSGDLSVYWYQQSLDQGLQFLIQYYNGEERAKGNILERFSAQQFPDLHSELNLSSLELGDSALYFCASSVGGGNTGELFFGEGSRLTVL.

The gene calls are TRBV6-5 and TRBJ2-3; 15 bases align to TRBD2. There are 15 residues in the CDR3. Germline CDR1 reads MNHEY; CDR2 reads SVGAGI. V was clipped by 6 bases and J by 6 bases; unmatched bases: 4. In DNA form, the CDR3 reads TGTGCCAGCAGCCAAGGGACTAGCGGGGGGGATACGCAGTATTTT. Amino acid sequence: CASSQGTSGGDTQYF.

The chain employs TRBV6-5 and TRBJ2-7; a weak D match, TRBD2 (6 bases). CDR3 length: 12 residues. Trimming left V 8 bases short and J 2 bases short, with 10 bases between. The V gene's germline CDR1 is MNHEY and CDR2 SVGAGI. The CDR3 nucleotides are TGTGCCAGCCGGGACTCCCCCTACGAGCAGTACTTC. This sequence encodes CASRDSPYEQYF.

V and J are TRBV30 and TRBJ2-7; D perhaps matches TRBD2 (5 bases). CDR1 and CDR2 (germline): GTSNPN, SVGIG (reference sequence). The CDR3 contains 13 residues. The V gene lost 4 bases and the J gene lost 7 bases, with 17 bases spanning the gap. CDR3 protein: CAWKGPGSGEQYF. CDR3 bases: TGTGCCTGGAAGGGCCCGGGGTCGGGGGAGCAGTACTTC.

V is TRBV13 and J is TRBJ2-7; 9 nucleotides match TRBD1. J was trimmed by 3 bases and V by 4 bases; bases with no gene match: 4. CDR1 and CDR2 (germline): PRHDT, FYEKMQ (reference sequence). The CDR3 totals 14 residues. CDR3 sequence reads: CASSYPGQGYEQYF. As DNA, the CDR3 is TGTGCCAGCAGCTATCCGGGACAGGGCTACGAGCAGTACTTC.

CDR3 protein: CASSSGITEAFF. The DNA of the CDR3 is TGTGCCAGTAGTTCAGGCATCACTGAAGCTTTCTTT. The chain couples TRBV19 to TRBJ1-1; no reliable D call. Germline V lookup: CDR1 LNHDA, CDR2 SQIVND (reference sequence). The CDR3 spans 12 residues. Trimming took off 5 bases at V and 4 bases at J, with 8 bases between the two ends. Drawing the rest from reference TRBV19 and TRBJ1-1, the complete variable domain is DGGITQSPKYLFRKEGQNVTLSCEQNLNHDAMYWYRQDPGQGLRLIYYSQIVNDFQKGDIAEGYSVSREKKESFPLTVTSAQKNPTAFYLCASSSGITEAFFGQGTRLTVV.

The genes are TRBV6-5 and TRBJ2-1; D is unclear. The CDR3 contains 15 residues. Germline V gene sequence: CDR1 MNHEY, CDR2 SVGAGI. V gave up 1 base and J gave up 0 bases, with 7 bases separating them. The DNA for the CDR3 is TGTGCCAGCAGTTACTACCAGAGCTCCTACAATGAGCAGTTCTTC. Amino acids: CASSYYQSSYNEQFF.

To note about this clone: One junction end does not reproduce the germline sequence, and a read error may be involved. The J gene is TRBJ2-2, the V gene TRBV7-7, with 10 bases matching TRBD2. Germline CDR1 SSHAT, CDR2 FNYEAQ (reference sequence). The CDR3 is 15 residues long. Written as DNA, the CDR3 is TGTGCTAGCAGCCCCAGCGGGGGGGCCCCCGGGGAGCTGTTTTTT. This sequence encodes CASSPSGGAPGELFF.

Of note for this clone: Other DNA sequences in this sample translate to the same CDR3. This chain connects TRBV4-3 to TRBJ2-7; D may match TRBD1 or TRBD2 (5 bases each). Per germline, CDR1 LGHNA and CDR2 YSLEER. The CDR3 is 15 amino acids. V was shortened by 0 bases and J by 3 bases, with 12 bases between the two germline ends. DNA for the CDR3: TGCGCCAGCAGCCAAGACTCCGGGGCGAGCTACGAGCAGTACTTC. It specifies CASSQDSGASYEQYF.

Comment on this clone: The sample has other DNA sequences that encode this CDR3 too. V usage is TRBV28 and J usage is TRBJ1-2; D is unresolved. The CDR3 is 11 residues long. The V end was cut by 4 bases, the J end by 6 bases, with 6 bases between. Germline CDR1 and CDR2: MDHEN and SYDVKM. CDR3 in amino acids: CASSSGDGYTF. Written as DNA, the CDR3 is TGTGCCAGCAGTTCTGGGGATGGCTACACCTTC.

The gene calls are TRBV4-1 and TRBJ1-1, with D possibly being TRBD1 (5 bases). V dropped 3 bases and J dropped 1 base, with 6 bases sitting between them. This CDR3 is built from 13 residues. The germline gives CDR1 MGHRA, CDR2 YSYEKL. The CDR3 reads CASSHGQNTEAFF. CDR3 DNA sequence: TGCGCCAGCAGCCATGGACAGAACACTGAAGCTTTCTTT.

The chain joins TRBV30 to TRBJ2-3, with D perhaps matching TRBD2 (6 bases). Germline assignment: CDR1 GTSNPN and CDR2 SVGIG (reference sequence). CDR3 size: 12 residues. Trimming removed 1 base at V and 7 bases at J, with 9 bases between. The CDR3, as DNA: TGTGCCTGGAGTGATAGCGGTCATACGCAGTATTTT. Residues: CAWSDSGHTQYF.

This sequence joins TRBV4-1 and TRBJ1-4; D possibly corresponds to TRBD1 (5 bases). Deletions cut 4 bases from V and 10 bases from J, with 13 bases between. The germline gives CDR1 MGHRA, CDR2 YSYEKL. The CDR3 is 13 amino acids. CDR3 sequence: CASSPGLRGKLFF. In nucleotides, the CDR3 is TGCGCCAGCAGCCCTGGTTTAAGGGGAAAACTGTTTTTT.

V usage is TRBV7-9 and J usage is TRBJ2-3; 11 bases align to TRBD2. V shed 4 bases and J 4 bases; nucleotides not matched to a gene: 10. CDR1 SEHNR and CDR2 FQNEAQ come from the germline V gene (reference sequence). This CDR3 region has 17 residues. CDR3 protein: CASSSNIAGGPPDTQYF. The CDR3 DNA is TGTGCCAGCAGCTCCAATATAGCGGGGGGGCCCCCAGATACGCAGTATTTT.

The genes are TRBV7-9 and TRBJ2-2, with TRBD1 identical over 7 bases. CDR3 length: 16 residues. Germline assignment: CDR1 SEHNR and CDR2 FQNEAQ (reference sequence). J lost 3 bases, V lost 5 bases, and 9 bases had no gene match. The CDR3 coding sequence is TGTGCCAGCAGCCCATTGACAGGGTTGGACACCGGGGAGCTGTTTTTT. This codes for CASSPLTGLDTGELFF. The variable domain in full, completed from reference TRBV7-9 and TRBJ2-2, reads DTGVSQNPRHKITKRGQNVTFRCDPISEHNRLYWYRQTLGQGPEFLTYFQNEAQLEKSRLLSDRFSAERPKGSFSTLEIQRTEQGDSAMYLCASSPLTGLDTGELFFGEGSRLTVL.

This clone was detected once. The rearrangement uses TRBV6-5 and TRBJ2-1; no clear D gene. V shed 6 bases and J shed 5 bases, with 14 bases lying between them. Germline V lookup: CDR1 MNHEY, CDR2 SVGAGI. This CDR3 contains 14 residues. The CDR3 DNA sequence: TGTGCCAGCAGGAGAATGGATGAAGACAATGAGCAGTTCTTC. Translating it yields CASRRMDEDNEQFF.

This rearrangement joins TRBV5-6 to TRBJ2-1; D call uncertain. Between the trimmed V and J ends, which lost 0 bases and 8 bases, there was a span of 12 bases. The CDR3 spans 14 residues. Germline loops: CDR1 SGHDT, CDR2 YYEEEE. The CDR3 coding sequence is TGTGCCAGCAGCTTGGCCAACCTGATGGATGAGCAGTTCTTC. Residues: CASSLANLMDEQFF.

The rearrangement joins TRBV9 to TRBJ2-5, with a tentative D call TRBD2 (5 bases). The CDR3 loop spans 15 amino acids. Per germline, CDR1 SGDLS and CDR2 YYNGEE. V lost 4 bases and J lost 1, with 14 bases in between. The CDR3 sequence: CASSLEGLIQETQYF. The CDR3 DNA sequence: TGTGCCAGCAGCCTAGAAGGACTTATCCAAGAGACCCAGTACTTC.